This T cell receptor (beta chain) was recovered during a study of cytomegalovirus exposure and HLA in healthy donors. Broader study findings: Several V segments, TRBV6-2 and TRBV6-3 among them, could not be told apart and were dropped.

Researchers ran the PCR with 60 Vbeta and 13 Jbeta primers. Repertoires were generated with immunoSEQ multiplex PCR, while TCRdb's copy carries only in-frame clones and drops some. The data show 150,000 to 200,000 clones, roughly 77% seen once. The germline CDR1 and CDR2 sequences are SGHVS and FQNEAQ. This CDR3 has 14 residues. Deletions cut 7 bases from V and 4 bases from J, with 14 bases between. This clone was counted between two and nine times. Its specificity is not known. While unrecorded immune exposures were likely, the donors were nominally healthy when sampled. The sequence was collected from a woman younger than 45 in good health and CMV-seronegative. Source material: PBMCs. The genes are TRBV7-8 and TRBJ1-5; D gene ambiguous. The CDR3 sequence is CASTNRNRNQPQHF. In DNA form, the CDR3 reads TGTGCCAGCACCAATCGCAATCGGAATCAGCCCCAGCATTTT.